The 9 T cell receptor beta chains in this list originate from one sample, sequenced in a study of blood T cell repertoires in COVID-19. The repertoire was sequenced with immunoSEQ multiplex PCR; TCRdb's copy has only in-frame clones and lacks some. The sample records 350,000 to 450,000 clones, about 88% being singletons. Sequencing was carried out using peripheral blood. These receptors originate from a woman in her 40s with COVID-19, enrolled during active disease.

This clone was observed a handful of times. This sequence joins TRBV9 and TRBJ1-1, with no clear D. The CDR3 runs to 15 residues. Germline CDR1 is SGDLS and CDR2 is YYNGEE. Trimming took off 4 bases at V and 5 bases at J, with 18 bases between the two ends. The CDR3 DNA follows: TGTGCCAGCAGCCTCGGACCGGGGTTTGTGACTGAAGCTTTCTTT. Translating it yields CASSLGPGFVTEAFF.

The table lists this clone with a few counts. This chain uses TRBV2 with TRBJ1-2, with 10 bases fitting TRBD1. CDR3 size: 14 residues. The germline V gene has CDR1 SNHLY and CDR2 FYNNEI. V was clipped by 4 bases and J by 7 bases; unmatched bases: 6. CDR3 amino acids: CASSVGQGFRGYTF. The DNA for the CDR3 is TGTGCCAGCAGTGTGGGACAGGGGTTTCGTGGCTACACCTTC.

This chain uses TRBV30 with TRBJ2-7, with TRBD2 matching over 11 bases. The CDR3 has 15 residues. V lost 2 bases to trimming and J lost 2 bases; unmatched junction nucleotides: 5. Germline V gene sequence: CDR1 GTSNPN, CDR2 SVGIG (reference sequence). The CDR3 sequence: CAWSILAGGPYEQYF. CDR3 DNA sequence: TGTGCCTGGAGTATTTTAGCGGGGGGGCCCTACGAGCAGTACTTC.

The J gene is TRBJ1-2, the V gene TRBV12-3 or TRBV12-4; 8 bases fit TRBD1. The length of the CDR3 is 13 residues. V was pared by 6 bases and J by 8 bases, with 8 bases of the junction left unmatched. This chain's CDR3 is CASRTRGLGGYTF. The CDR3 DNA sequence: TGTGCCAGCAGGACCAGGGGGCTTGGAGGCTACACCTTC.

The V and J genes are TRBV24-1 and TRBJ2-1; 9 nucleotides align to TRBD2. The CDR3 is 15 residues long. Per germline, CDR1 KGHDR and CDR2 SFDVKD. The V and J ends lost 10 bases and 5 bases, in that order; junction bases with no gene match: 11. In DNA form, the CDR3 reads TGTGCCACGAGAGGTAGCGGGAGTGGTAACAATGAGCAGTTCTTC. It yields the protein CATRGSGSGNNEQFF.

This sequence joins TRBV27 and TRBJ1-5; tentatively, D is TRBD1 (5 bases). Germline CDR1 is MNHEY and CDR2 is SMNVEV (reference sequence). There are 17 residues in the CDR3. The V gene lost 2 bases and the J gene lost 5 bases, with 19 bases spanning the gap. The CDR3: CASSLNSGVGGDQPQHF. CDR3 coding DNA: TGTGCCAGCAGTTTAAACTCGGGTGTGGGAGGGGATCAGCCCCAGCATTTT.

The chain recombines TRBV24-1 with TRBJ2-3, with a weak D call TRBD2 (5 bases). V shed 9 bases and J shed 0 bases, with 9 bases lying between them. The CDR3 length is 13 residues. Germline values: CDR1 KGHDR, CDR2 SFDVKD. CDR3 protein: CATGQRSTDTQYF. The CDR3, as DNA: TGTGCCACCGGCCAGCGGAGCACAGATACGCAGTATTTT.

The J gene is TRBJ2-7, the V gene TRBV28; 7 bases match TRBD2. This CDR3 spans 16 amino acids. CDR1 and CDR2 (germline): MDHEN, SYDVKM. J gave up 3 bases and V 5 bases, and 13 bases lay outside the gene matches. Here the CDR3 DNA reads TGTGCCAGCAGTCGACTAGCCGCGGGTGATCACTACGAGCAGTACTTC. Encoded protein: CASSRLAAGDHYEQYF.

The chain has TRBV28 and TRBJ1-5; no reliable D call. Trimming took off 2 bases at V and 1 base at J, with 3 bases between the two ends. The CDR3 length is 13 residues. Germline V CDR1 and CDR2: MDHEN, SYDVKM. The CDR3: CASSLGSNQPQHF. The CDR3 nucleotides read TGTGCCAGCAGTTTAGGCAGCAATCAGCCCCAGCATTTT.